The clone carrying this T cell receptor (beta chain) was picked up a small number of times. The antigen is not known. PCR used 60 Vbeta primers and 13 Jbeta primers. TCRdb keeps only in-frame clones here, not all; method: immunoSEQ multiplex PCR. The sample lists 75,000 to 90,000 clones, around 78% occurring once. This entry belongs to a study of cytomegalovirus exposure and HLA in healthy donors. Study-wide results and limits: It emerged from a later analysis that several of the most significant clusters appeared to be linked to common viral pathogens.

CDR1 is MNHEY and CDR2 is SVGAGI in the germline V gene. V lost 8 bases, J lost 9 bases, and 17 bases lay in between. This CDR3 region has 13 residues. The chain has TRBV6-5 and TRBJ2-1, with TRBD1 as a possible D gene (5 bases). Sequencing was carried out using PBMCs. The receptor was derived from a male donor in good health and CMV-seropositive. The CDR3 bases are TGTGCCAGCGGGGTGTCATCTGGGGCTGAGCAGTTCTTC. Translation gives CASGVSSGAEQFF.